Below are 31 T cell receptor beta chains sequenced from a single sample in a study of blood T cell repertoires in COVID-19. The table came from immunoSEQ multiplex PCR; TCRdb's copy has only in-frame clones and leaves some out. The profile shows 24,000 or so clones, around 90% of them singletons. The sequenced sample consisted of peripheral blood. These receptors all come from a man between 65 and 80 years old in a cohort sampled during active COVID-19.

This clone was seen only once. CDR3: CASSLEQRSEQFF. CDR3 DNA: TGTGCCAGCAGCTTAGAGCAGCGAAGTGAGCAGTTCTTC. The V gene is TRBV7-8, the J gene TRBJ2-1; D gene ambiguous. Germline-derived CDR1 and CDR2 are SGHVS and FQNEAQ. V lost 1 base to trimming and J lost 9 bases, with 10 bases between them. This CDR3 has 13 amino acids.

The CDR3 DNA sequence: TGTGCCAGCAGCAAAAAGGGGGTGGAGGAGGCGGGTTATGGCTACACCTTC. Translated, it gives CASSKKGVEEAGYGYTF. V and J are TRBV21-1 and TRBJ1-2; the table's D call TRBD1 went unverified against the DNA. TRBV21-1 is a pseudogene segment. The CDR3 is made up of 17 amino acids.

This rearrangement joins TRBV29-1 to TRBJ2-1, with 14 bases identical to TRBD2. With 1 base clipped from V and 3 bases from J, the junction kept 2 bases outside the gene matches. In germline, CDR1 is SQVTM, CDR2 ANQGSEA. CDR3 length: 16 residues. The CDR3 region has the DNA TGCAGCGTTGAAGGACTAGCGGGAGGGGGCTACAATGAGCAGTTCTTC. It encodes CSVEGLAGGGYNEQFF.

The rearrangement links TRBV5-4 to TRBJ2-6; tentatively, D is TRBD1 (5 bases). Deletions cut 3 bases from V and 2 bases from J, with 15 bases between. Germline values: CDR1 SGHNT, CDR2 YYREEE (reference sequence). CDR3 length: 17 amino acids. CDR3 region: CASSSQVRYTGANVLTF. The CDR3 DNA reads as TGTGCCAGCAGCTCACAGGTCAGGTATACTGGGGCCAACGTCCTGACTTTC.

The CDR3 sequence: CATSRVFGNTEAFF. Written as DNA, the CDR3 is TGTGCCACCAGCAGAGTATTCGGGAACACTGAAGCTTTCTTT. V usage is TRBV15 and J usage is TRBJ1-1; D remains unclear. The CDR3 contains 14 residues. Germline V gene sequence: CDR1 LNHNV, CDR2 YYDKDF (reference sequence). V was clipped by 1 base and J by 1 base, with 7 bases between them.

The chain couples TRBV6-2 or TRBV6-3 to TRBJ2-1; 13 nucleotides match TRBD2. V was clipped by 5 bases and J by 7 bases; unmatched bases: 8. Per germline, CDR1 MNHEY and CDR2 SVGEGT. This CDR3 is 16 amino acids long. The CDR3 nucleotides read TGTGCCAGCAGTAAGGGACTAGCGGGATTTTCGAATGAGCAGTTCTTC. Translation gives CASSKGLAGFSNEQFF.

V is TRBV19 and J is TRBJ2-5, with 7 nucleotides matching TRBD1. The CDR3 consists of 15 residues. With V trimmed by 4 bases and J by 3 bases, 8 bases remained unmatched. From germline, CDR1 is LNHDA and CDR2 SQIVND (reference sequence). The CDR3 protein is CASSSSRQGKETQYF. DNA for the CDR3: TGTGCCAGTAGTAGCTCGCGACAGGGAAAAGAGACCCAGTACTTC.

V and J are TRBV19 and TRBJ1-5, with 8 bases that match TRBD1. V dropped 6 bases and J dropped 5; count of bases not matched to a gene: 9. Germline V gene sequence: CDR1 LNHDA, CDR2 SQIVND (reference sequence). The CDR3 sequence is 15 residues long. The CDR3 nucleotides read TGTGCCAGTAGCGCGACAGGGGAATTAGATCAGCCCCAGCATTTT. Residues: CASSATGELDQPQHF. The complete variable domain, with remaining parts taken from reference TRBV19 and TRBJ1-5, reads DGGITQSPKYLFRKEGQNVTLSCEQNLNHDAMYWYRQDPGQGLRLIYYSQIVNDFQKGDIAEGYSVSREKKESFPLTVTSAQKNPTAFYLCASSATGELDQPQHFGDGTRLSIL.

J is TRBJ1-1 and V is TRBV18, with TRBD1 identical over 11 bases. There are 16 residues in the CDR3. The V gene's germline CDR1 is KGHSH and CDR2 LQKENI. Trimming took 3 bases from V and 4 from J; bases not matched to a gene: 7. The CDR3 bases are TGTGCCAGCTCACCTCGGACAGGGGGCGTCGGCACTGAAGCTTTCTTT. Protein sequence: CASSPRTGGVGTEAFF. The full variable domain, its missing parts supplied by reference TRBV18 and TRBJ1-1, is NAGVMQNPRHLVRRRGQEARLRCSPMKGHSHVYWYRQLPEEGLKFMVYLQKENIIDESGMPKERFSAEFPKEGPSILRIQQVVRGDSAAYFCASSPRTGGVGTEAFFGQGTRLTVV.

The chain combines TRBV18 with TRBJ2-7, with 11 positions matching TRBD1. CDR1 and CDR2 (germline): KGHSH, LQKENI. There are 14 residues in the CDR3. The J segment lost 5 bases and the V segment lost 3 bases, leaving 3 bases of the junction unmatched. CDR3 sequence: CASSPGTGGNEQYF. For the CDR3, the DNA is TGTGCCAGCTCACCCGGGACAGGGGGAAACGAGCAGTACTTC.

This clone was recorded once. The chain combines TRBV3-1 (or the pseudogene TRBV3-2) with TRBJ2-1, with D unclear. The ends were cut back, 0 bases at V and 1 base at J, with 7 bases in the middle. Germline V gene lookup returns CDR1 LGHDT and CDR2 YNNKEL (reference sequence). This CDR3 has 15 residues. This CDR3 reads CASSQDPFSYNEQFF. The CDR3 DNA is TGTGCCAGCAGCCAAGATCCGTTTTCCTACAATGAGCAGTTCTTC.

The chain uses TRBV12-3 or TRBV12-4 and TRBJ2-3, with unresolved D. Deletions cut 3 bases from V and 6 bases from J, with 10 bases between. The CDR3 has 13 residues. The CDR3 nucleotides read TGTGCCAGCAGTTTCAGACAACTGGATACGCAGTATTTT. Protein: CASSFRQLDTQYF.

The rearrangement links TRBV28 to TRBJ1-4, with a possible D match to TRBD1 (5 bases). The CDR3 is 13 amino acids. Germline loops: CDR1 MDHEN, CDR2 SYDVKM. Trimming shortened V by 10 bases and J by 8 bases, and 17 bases separated the two germline ends. The CDR3 coding sequence is TGTGCCATCCAGGGCAGGGTGAGAGAAAAACTGTTTTTT. Translation: CAIQGRVREKLFF.

In DNA, the CDR3 is TGTGCCAGTAGTATAGGGGGCGGGGGACGCCATCAGCCCCAGCATTTT. Its protein is CASSIGGGGRHQPQHF. This chain connects TRBV19 to TRBJ1-5, with D possibly TRBD1 on 5 matching bases. Per the germline V gene, CDR1 is LNHDA and CDR2 is SQIVND (reference sequence). Deletions cut 1 base from V and 5 bases from J, with 15 bases between. This CDR3 contains 16 residues.

This clone was observed a single time. The V gene is TRBV15, the J gene TRBJ1-5; 7 bases fit TRBD1. Germline CDR1 and CDR2: LNHNV and YYDKDF (reference sequence). J was trimmed by 9 bases and V by 3 bases; bases with no gene match: 11. The CDR3 length is 15 residues. CDR3 residues: CATSSGDRQSRPQHF. The CDR3 nucleotides are TGTGCCACCAGCAGTGGGGACAGACAAAGCCGGCCCCAGCATTTT.

The genes are TRBV7-6 and TRBJ2-2, with TRBD2 identical over 12 bases. Trimming cost V 3 bases and J 2 bases; bases outside gene matches: 7. The CDR3 is 18 residues long. The germline gives CDR1 SGHVS, CDR2 FNYEAQ. The CDR3 region has the DNA TGTGCCAGCAGCTTGCCCGGGACTAGCGGGTCTAACACCGGGGAGCTGTTTTTT. This gives the protein CASSLPGTSGSNTGELFF.

The V call is TRBV24-1, the J call TRBJ2-5; the D gene is possibly TRBD1 (5 bases). This CDR3 is built from 14 residues. Germline CDR1 KGHDR, CDR2 SFDVKD. V lost 3 bases to trimming and J lost 5 bases, with 12 bases between them. CDR3 loop: CATSDGEPGETQYF. CDR3 DNA: TGTGCCACCAGTGATGGAGAGCCAGGGGAGACCCAGTACTTC.

The chain employs TRBV28 and TRBJ2-1; 13 nucleotides agree with TRBD2. The J segment lost 12 bases and the V segment lost 3 bases, leaving 5 bases of the junction unmatched. Germline loops: CDR1 MDHEN, CDR2 SYDVKM. This CDR3 is built from 14 residues. CDR3 protein: CASSFGTSGKVQFF. CDR3 nucleotides: TGTGCCAGCAGTTTTGGGACTAGCGGGAAAGTGCAGTTCTTC.

This chain connects TRBV5-4 to TRBJ2-3; D gene unclear. Per germline, CDR1 SGHNT and CDR2 YYREEE (reference sequence). V gave up 2 bases and J gave up 0 bases, with 13 bases separating them. This CDR3 spans 16 amino acids. The CDR3 nucleotides are TGTGCCAGCAGCTTAGACCCGACTCAGAGCACAGATACGCAGTATTTT. Protein product: CASSLDPTQSTDTQYF.

The chain combines TRBV14 with TRBJ2-1; 9 bases agree with TRBD2. The germline CDR1 and CDR2 sequences are SGHDN and FVKESK. The CDR3 extends over 14 amino acids. V shed 5 bases and J 8 bases; nucleotides not matched to a gene: 7. CDR3 loop: CASSAAGGGYEQFF. The CDR3 region has the DNA TGTGCCAGCAGCGCAGCGGGAGGAGGGTATGAGCAGTTCTTC.

The rearrangement joins TRBV11-2 to TRBJ1-1; 8 nucleotides line up with TRBD1. Germline V gives CDR1 SGHAT, CDR2 FQNNGV. CDR3 size: 12 residues. V trimming: 4 bases; J trimming: 7 bases; junction bases outside the gene matches: 2. The CDR3 sequence: CASSSGQVEAFF. The CDR3 bases are TGTGCCAGCAGCTCGGGACAGGTTGAAGCTTTCTTT. The complete variable domain, with remaining parts taken from reference TRBV11-2 and TRBJ1-1, reads EAGVAQSPRYKIIEKRQSVAFWCNPISGHATLYWYQQILGQGPKLLIQFQNNGVVDDSQLPKDRFSAERLKGVDSTLKIQPAKLEDSAVYLCASSSGQVEAFFGQGTRLTVV.

J is TRBJ2-7 and V is TRBV19; no definite D call. Trimming left V 3 bases short and J 1 base short, with 7 bases between. This CDR3 comprises 13 residues. Germline loops: CDR1 LNHDA, CDR2 SQIVND (reference sequence). CDR3 residues: CASSMAGSYEQYF. The CDR3 coding sequence is TGTGCCAGTAGTATGGCAGGTTCCTACGAGCAGTACTTC.

The chain joins TRBV18 to TRBJ2-1; 7 bases agree with TRBD1. This CDR3 is 14 amino acids long. Per the germline V gene, CDR1 is KGHSH and CDR2 is LQKENI. J was trimmed by 0 bases and V by 9 bases; bases with no gene match: 5. The CDR3 is CASTGASSYNEQFF. The CDR3 nucleotides read TGTGCCAGTACAGGGGCGAGCTCCTACAATGAGCAGTTCTTC.

This clone was counted once. The chain couples TRBV28 to TRBJ2-7; 9 positions agree with TRBD2. Germline V gene data show CDR1 as MDHEN and CDR2 as SYDVKM. V lost 6 bases, J lost 6 bases, and 9 bases stayed unmatched. The CDR3 totals 14 residues. DNA for the CDR3: TGTGCCAGCAGCCCCGGCGGGAGGGCAGGCGAGCAGTACTTC. This gives the protein CASSPGGRAGEQYF.

This clone was seen only once. J is TRBJ2-3 and V is TRBV5-5; TRBD1 aligns across 9 bases. The CDR3 is 14 residues long. Germline lookup yields CDR1 SGHKS and CDR2 YYEKEE (reference sequence). V was pared by 4 bases and J by 6 bases, with 6 bases of the junction left unmatched. CDR3 residues: CASSREQGADTQYF. The CDR3 DNA sequence: TGTGCCAGCAGCCGGGAACAGGGGGCTGATACGCAGTATTTT.

The rearrangement links TRBV29-1 to TRBJ2-7; D might be TRBD1 (6 bases). V was cut by 5 bases and J by 4 bases, with 15 bases left in between. The CDR3 covers 13 residues. Germline V gives CDR1 SQVTM, CDR2 ANQGSEA. CDR3 sequence: CSVTRGAVYEQYF. The CDR3 nucleotides read TGCAGCGTTACCAGGGGCGCGGTATACGAGCAGTACTTC.

This clone was seen once. The chain recombines TRBV30 with TRBJ2-1; 10 positions match TRBD2. The germline CDR1 and CDR2 sequences are GTSNPN and SVGIG (reference sequence). V lost 2 bases to trimming and J lost 9 bases; unmatched junction nucleotides: 7. The CDR3 has 14 residues. Written as DNA, the CDR3 is TGTGCCTGGAGTACGCTAGCGGGAGACTGTGAGCAGTTCTTC. Its protein product is CAWSTLAGDCEQFF.

This chain links TRBV4-2 with TRBJ2-7; 10 bases line up with TRBD1. CDR3 length equals 17 residues. The germline V gene has CDR1 LGHNA and CDR2 YNFKEQ. Trimming removed 0 bases from V and 3 bases from J; junction bases left unmatched: 8. The DNA for the CDR3 is TGTGCCAGCAGCCAAGATGGGGTAGGGGACAGGGGCTACGAGCAGTACTTC. This codes for CASSQDGVGDRGYEQYF.

This chain joins TRBV5-1 and TRBJ1-2; 9 positions match TRBD1. The V gene end was trimmed by 0 bases and the J gene end by 2 bases; junction bases not matched to a gene: 5. CDR1 SGHRS and CDR2 YFSETQ come from the germline V gene. The CDR3 contains 16 residues. The CDR3 DNA follows: TGCGCCAGCAGCTTGGTAGGGACAGGGACCAACTATGGCTACACCTTC. It specifies CASSLVGTGTNYGYTF.

The rearrangement joins TRBV5-4 to TRBJ2-5, with TRBD1 matching over 7 bases. The length of the CDR3 is 14 residues. After removal of 1 base from V and 5 bases from J, the junction contained 5 bases not matched to a gene. Germline loops: CDR1 SGHNT, CDR2 YYREEE (reference sequence). CDR3 loop: CASSLPGQVETQYF. The CDR3 nucleotides are TGTGCCAGCAGCTTGCCAGGACAGGTGGAGACCCAGTACTTC.

The table lists this clone with a count of one. J is TRBJ2-5 and V is TRBV24-1; 8 bases are shared with TRBD1. The CDR3 has 15 residues. The ends lost 4 bases at V and 7 bases at J; junction bases unmatched: 10. The germline CDR1 and CDR2 sequences are KGHDR and SFDVKD. CDR3 DNA: TGTGCCACCAGTGAATCGCAGGGGGCCGCTGGGACCCAGTACTTC. It translates to CATSESQGAAGTQYF.